Listed here are 13 T cell receptor beta chains from one sample, sequenced in a study of PD-1 blockade in mismatch repair-deficient tumors. Some clones are missing from TCRdb's copy, which holds only in-frame ones; the method was immunoSEQ multiplex PCR. The top ten clones hold roughly 13% of a sample with 95,000 to 150,000 clones, about 88% of them seen once. The material was peripheral blood, obtained 44 weeks after starting pembrolizumab. The receptor source for this set is an adult with mismatch repair-deficient cancer.

The V gene is TRBV4-1, the J gene TRBJ2-1; D possibly corresponds to TRBD2 (5 bases). CDR3 size: 16 residues. Trimming took 0 bases from V and 5 from J, leaving 14 bases between them. CDR1 is MGHRA, CDR2 YSYEKL, per germline. This CDR3 is CASSQEGVLAHNEQFF. DNA of the CDR3: TGCGCCAGCAGCCAAGAGGGCGTCCTAGCCCACAATGAGCAGTTCTTC.

The gene calls are TRBV5-1 and TRBJ2-1; 10 bases fit TRBD1. The V and J ends lost 2 bases and 9 bases, in that order; junction bases with no gene match: 11. The germline V gene encodes CDR1 SGHRS and CDR2 YFSETQ. This CDR3 has 16 residues. The CDR3 here is CASSFPRDRGLGEQFF. CDR3 nucleotides: TGCGCCAGCAGCTTTCCCCGGGACAGGGGCCTGGGTGAGCAGTTCTTC.

The sample holds many counts of this clone. The CDR3 nucleotides read TGTGCCAGCAGCTTCTGGGGGGAGAGAGACGAGCAGTACTTC. The encoded protein is CASSFWGERDEQYF. The V and J genes are TRBV7-2 and TRBJ2-7; possibly TRBD2 for D (6 bases). The germline gives CDR1 SGHTA, CDR2 FQGNSA. V was shortened by 3 bases and J by 5 bases, with 14 bases between the two germline ends. The CDR3 length is 14 residues.

This chain uses TRBV13 with TRBJ2-2, with 7 nucleotides matching TRBD2. The J segment lost 1 base and the V segment lost 6 bases, leaving 2 bases of the junction unmatched. The germline V gene has CDR1 PRHDT and CDR2 FYEKMQ (reference sequence). This CDR3 contains 14 residues. The CDR3: CASRPGGNTGELFF. CDR3 DNA: TGTGCCAGCAGACCGGGAGGGAACACCGGGGAGCTGTTTTTT.

The gene calls are TRBV18 and TRBJ1-5; TRBD1 might be the D (5 bases). V gave up 6 bases and J gave up 5 bases, with 11 bases separating them. Germline V gives CDR1 KGHSH, CDR2 LQKENI. This CDR3 contains 13 residues. CDR3 residues: CASSSGTDQPQHF. In DNA form, the CDR3 reads TGTGCCAGCTCGTCAGGGACGGATCAGCCCCAGCATTTT.

The J gene is TRBJ2-5, the V gene TRBV5-6; D perhaps matches TRBD1 (5 bases). V was clipped by 0 bases and J by 3 bases, with 6 bases between them. The CDR3 is 13 amino acids. CDR1 and CDR2 from the germline V gene are SGHDT and YYEEEE. CDR3 residues: CASSLVREETQYF. CDR3 coding DNA: TGTGCCAGCAGCTTGGTCAGGGAAGAGACCCAGTACTTC. Using reference TRBV5-6 and TRBJ2-5 for the parts outside the CDR3, the full variable domain is DAGVTQSPTHLIKTRGQQVTLRCSPKSGHDTVSWYQQALGQGPQFIFQYYEEEERQRGNFPDRFSGHQFPNYSSELNVNALLLGDSALYLCASSLVREETQYFGPGTRLLVL.

This clone has a single count. The V and J genes are TRBV6-5 and TRBJ2-3, with no clear D. Germline V CDR1 and CDR2: MNHEY, SVGAGI. With 7 bases removed from V and 2 bases from J, the gap between germline ends came to 7 bases. The CDR3 length is 12 residues. CDR3 sequence: CASKADTDTQYF. The CDR3 DNA reads as TGTGCCAGCAAGGCAGACACAGATACGCAGTATTTT.

This chain links TRBV18 with TRBJ2-5; 7 bases are shared with TRBD2. Germline V gene sequence: CDR1 KGHSH, CDR2 LQKENI. V was pared by 2 bases and J by 0 bases, with 6 bases of the junction left unmatched. The CDR3 is made up of 16 amino acids. CDR3 sequence reads: CASSPGASGHQETQYF. CDR3 sequence (DNA): TGTGCCAGCTCACCAGGGGCTAGCGGTCACCAAGAGACCCAGTACTTC. Combining the CDR3 with reference TRBV18 and TRBJ2-5 gives the whole variable domain NAGVMQNPRHLVRRRGQEARLRCSPMKGHSHVYWYRQLPEEGLKFMVYLQKENIIDESGMPKERFSAEFPKEGPSILRIQQVVRGDSAAYFCASSPGASGHQETQYFGPGTRLLVL.

There are a few counts of this clone. This sequence joins TRBV6-4 and TRBJ2-2; D not resolved. V was trimmed by 3 bases and J by 4 bases, leaving 12 bases between them. CDR3 length: 15 residues. Germline V lookup: CDR1 MRHNA, CDR2 SNTAGT. The CDR3 DNA reads as TGTGCCAGCAGTGATGGGTCAGAAGCCACCGGGGAGCTGTTTTTT. Translation gives CASSDGSEATGELFF.

The chain recombines TRBV5-6 with TRBJ1-1; D is possibly TRBD1 (5 bases). The V end lost 1 base, the J end lost 7 bases, and 14 bases lay between the germline ends. Germline V gene lookup returns CDR1 SGHDT and CDR2 YYEEEE. This CDR3 is built from 14 residues. CDR3 sequence reads: CASSLWNRGGEAFF. The CDR3 region has the DNA TGTGCCAGCAGCTTGTGGAACCGGGGGGGTGAAGCTTTCTTT.

The V call is TRBV5-6, the J call TRBJ2-2, with 10 bases matching TRBD2. With V trimmed by 4 bases and J by 1 base, 4 bases remained unmatched. Germline assignment: CDR1 SGHDT and CDR2 YYEEEE. The CDR3 is 16 amino acids. The chain's CDR3 is CASSQTSGQNTGELFF. The CDR3 DNA reads as TGTGCCAGCAGCCAGACTAGCGGGCAGAACACCGGGGAGCTGTTTTTT.

This chain connects TRBV9 to TRBJ1-3, with no clear D. This CDR3 has 17 residues. Germline V lookup: CDR1 SGDLS, CDR2 YYNGEE. Trimming shortened V by 3 bases and J by 0 bases, and 16 bases separated the two germline ends. The DNA for the CDR3 is TGTGCCAGCAGCGCCCGAGACCTGGGGTACTCTGGAAACACCATATATTTT. Amino acids: CASSARDLGYSGNTIYF.

The V call is TRBV25-1, the J call TRBJ2-3; maybe TRBD2 (6 bases). Germline-derived CDR1 and CDR2 are MGHDK and SYGVNS. Trimming cost V 4 bases and J 2 bases, with 10 bases left between them. The CDR3 is made up of 14 amino acids. CDR3: CASSGGGITDTQYF. CDR3 in DNA: TGTGCCAGCAGTGGCGGAGGGATCACAGATACGCAGTATTTT.